The entry below describes one T cell receptor (beta chain). The CDR3 is 13 residues long. CDR1 is SGHRS, CDR2 YFSETQ, per germline. V gave up 5 bases and J gave up 4 bases; unmatched junction bases: 4. This sample stems from a study of blood T cell repertoires in COVID-19. The table came from immunoSEQ multiplex PCR; TCRdb's copy has only in-frame clones and leaves some out. In the table there are roughly 32,000 clones, approximately 85% of which are singletons. The specimen sequenced was peripheral blood. This TCR was sampled from a man older than 75 with active COVID-19. The chain combines TRBV5-1 with TRBJ1-1; 8 bases are shared with TRBD1. DNA for the CDR3: TGCGCCAGCAGTTTCGGACAGGGCACTGAAGCTTTCTTT. Protein sequence: CASSFGQGTEAFF.